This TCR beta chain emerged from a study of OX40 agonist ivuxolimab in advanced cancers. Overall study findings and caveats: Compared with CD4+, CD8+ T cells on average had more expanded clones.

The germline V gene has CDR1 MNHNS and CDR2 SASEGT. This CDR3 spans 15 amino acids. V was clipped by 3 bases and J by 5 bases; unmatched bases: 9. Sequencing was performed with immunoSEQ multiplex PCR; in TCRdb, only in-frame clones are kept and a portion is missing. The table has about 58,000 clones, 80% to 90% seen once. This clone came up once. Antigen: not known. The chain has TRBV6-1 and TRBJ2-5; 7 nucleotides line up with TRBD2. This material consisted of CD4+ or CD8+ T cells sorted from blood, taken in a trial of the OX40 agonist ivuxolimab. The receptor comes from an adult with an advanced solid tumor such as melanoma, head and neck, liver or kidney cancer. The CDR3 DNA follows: TGTGCCAGCAGTGACCCCGGGGGAGGGAAGGAGACCCAGTACTTC. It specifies CASSDPGGGKETQYF.